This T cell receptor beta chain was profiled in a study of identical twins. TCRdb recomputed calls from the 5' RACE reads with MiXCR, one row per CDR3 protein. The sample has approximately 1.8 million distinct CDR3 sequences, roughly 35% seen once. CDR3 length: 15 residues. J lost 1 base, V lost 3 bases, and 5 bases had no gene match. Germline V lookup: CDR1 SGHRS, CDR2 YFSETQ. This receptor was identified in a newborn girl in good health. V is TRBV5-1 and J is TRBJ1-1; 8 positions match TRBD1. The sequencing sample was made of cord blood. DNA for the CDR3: TGCGCCAGCAGCTGGACAGGGATTGGGAACACTGAAGCTTTCTTT. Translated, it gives CASSWTGIGNTEAFF.